This TCR beta chain emerged from a study of cytomegalovirus exposure and HLA in healthy donors. The study, taken as a whole, reports: Analysis performed later showed TCR beta chains linked to HLA being more clonally expanded than equally common others. Cytomegalovirus status, reportedly, was diagnosed with high specificity and sensitivity by the classifier. Being productive about 87% or about 30% of the time was typical of most TCR beta V segments in an earlier analysis. The dataset shows that most TCR sequences were rare, while some public TCRs occurred in many donors.

The table lists this clone with a few counts. Its antigen remains unknown. This CDR3 is built from 17 residues. Trimming cost V 4 bases and J 1 base, with 17 bases left between them. Germline V gene lookup returns CDR1 MGHRA and CDR2 YSYEKL. In the PCR, 60 Vbeta and 13 Jbeta primers were used. Assay: immunoSEQ multiplex PCR; the TCRdb copy retains only in-frame clones and omits some. The sample comprises over 110,000 clones, approximately 79% of which are singletons, and roughly 8.8% rests with the top ten. Sequencing used PBMCs. This chain uses TRBV4-1 with TRBJ1-5, with D possibly TRBD1 on 5 matching bases. The receptor was derived from a woman aged 45-59 years in good health and CMV-seropositive. The CDR3 bases are TGCGCCAGCAGCCGAATCATTACAGGCATAAGCAATCAGCCCCAGCATTTT. It codes for CASSRIITGISNQPQHF.